Given below is one T cell receptor beta chain in context. Primers included in the PCR were 60 Vbeta and 13 Jbeta primers. Libraries were prepared by immunoSEQ multiplex PCR; TCRdb keeps only in-frame clonotypes and omits some of them. Across more than 45,000 clones, the top ten clones capture over 2% of the sample. This CDR3 is built from 14 residues. The V segment lost 8 bases and the J segment 2 bases; nucleotides outside the gene matches: 3. Per germline, CDR1 LNHDA and CDR2 SQIVND (reference sequence). This sample was included in a study of cytomegalovirus exposure and HLA in healthy donors. Looking at the study overall: T cells numbering about 179 million yielded approximately 120 million unique TCR beta sequences in an earlier analysis.

V gene TRBV19 combines with J gene TRBJ2-1; 10 bases fit TRBD2. The sequenced sample was PBMCs. The origin of this receptor is a woman in her forties in good health and CMV-seronegative. Written as DNA, the CDR3 is TGTGCCAGTTCCAGCGGGAGGGCCTACAATGAGCAGTTCTTC. Encoded protein: CASSSGRAYNEQFF.